This T cell receptor (beta chain) was documented in a study of T cell changes during pregnancy in multiple sclerosis (dated by TCRdb to about 2019). Study-wide context: Changes in the T cell repertoire over the course of pregnancy were examined in this study in women with multiple sclerosis.

Regarding this clone: The specificity of this receptor is unknown. No per-base quality is available; no much larger clone lies one base away.

The method was the immunoSEQ multiplex PCR assay. The immuneACCESS repertoire file appears here via TCRdb, limited to in-frame rearrangements. These files lack a portion of the clones; in checked studies, under half of the deficit traces to unresolved V genes, and the cause of the others is not known. In this sample the table shows some 61,000 clones, 75% to 95% of which occur a single time. The ten largest clones take up 0.86% of the sample. Trimming takes 3 bases from V and 2 bases from J, and the germline ends sit 16 bases apart. Sequences KGHSH (CDR1) and LQKENI (CDR2) are obtained from the germline V gene. The CDR3 sequence holds 16 residues, the cysteine and phenylalanine included. Of all the DNA, just the CDR3 is kept, 48 bases in frame from base 1.

Sequenced here: peripheral blood, sampled in the second trimester of pregnancy. The V and J segments used are TRBV18 and TRBJ2-5, with a weak D call of TRBD1 (6 bases match). The clonotype was recovered from a female donor with multiple sclerosis, enrolled in a pregnancy study. The nucleotide sequence reads as follows: TGTGCCAGCTCACCCCTGGGGGCAGTCTGGCAAGAGACCCAGTACTTC. Its amino acids are CASSPLGAVWQETQYF.